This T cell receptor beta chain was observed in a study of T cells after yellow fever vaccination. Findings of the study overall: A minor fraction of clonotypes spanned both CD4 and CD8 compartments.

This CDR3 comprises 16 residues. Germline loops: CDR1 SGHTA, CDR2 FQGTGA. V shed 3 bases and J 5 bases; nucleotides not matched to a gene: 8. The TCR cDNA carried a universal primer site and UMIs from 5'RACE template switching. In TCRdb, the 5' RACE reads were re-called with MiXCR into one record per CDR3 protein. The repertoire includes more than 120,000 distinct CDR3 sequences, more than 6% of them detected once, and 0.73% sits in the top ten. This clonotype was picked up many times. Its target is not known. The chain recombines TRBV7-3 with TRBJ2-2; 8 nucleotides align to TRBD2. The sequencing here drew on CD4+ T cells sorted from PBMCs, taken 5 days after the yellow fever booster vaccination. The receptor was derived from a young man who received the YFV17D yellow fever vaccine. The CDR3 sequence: CASSFSAGGQTGELFF. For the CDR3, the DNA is TGTGCCAGCAGCTTTTCCGCGGGAGGTCAGACCGGGGAGCTGTTTTTT.